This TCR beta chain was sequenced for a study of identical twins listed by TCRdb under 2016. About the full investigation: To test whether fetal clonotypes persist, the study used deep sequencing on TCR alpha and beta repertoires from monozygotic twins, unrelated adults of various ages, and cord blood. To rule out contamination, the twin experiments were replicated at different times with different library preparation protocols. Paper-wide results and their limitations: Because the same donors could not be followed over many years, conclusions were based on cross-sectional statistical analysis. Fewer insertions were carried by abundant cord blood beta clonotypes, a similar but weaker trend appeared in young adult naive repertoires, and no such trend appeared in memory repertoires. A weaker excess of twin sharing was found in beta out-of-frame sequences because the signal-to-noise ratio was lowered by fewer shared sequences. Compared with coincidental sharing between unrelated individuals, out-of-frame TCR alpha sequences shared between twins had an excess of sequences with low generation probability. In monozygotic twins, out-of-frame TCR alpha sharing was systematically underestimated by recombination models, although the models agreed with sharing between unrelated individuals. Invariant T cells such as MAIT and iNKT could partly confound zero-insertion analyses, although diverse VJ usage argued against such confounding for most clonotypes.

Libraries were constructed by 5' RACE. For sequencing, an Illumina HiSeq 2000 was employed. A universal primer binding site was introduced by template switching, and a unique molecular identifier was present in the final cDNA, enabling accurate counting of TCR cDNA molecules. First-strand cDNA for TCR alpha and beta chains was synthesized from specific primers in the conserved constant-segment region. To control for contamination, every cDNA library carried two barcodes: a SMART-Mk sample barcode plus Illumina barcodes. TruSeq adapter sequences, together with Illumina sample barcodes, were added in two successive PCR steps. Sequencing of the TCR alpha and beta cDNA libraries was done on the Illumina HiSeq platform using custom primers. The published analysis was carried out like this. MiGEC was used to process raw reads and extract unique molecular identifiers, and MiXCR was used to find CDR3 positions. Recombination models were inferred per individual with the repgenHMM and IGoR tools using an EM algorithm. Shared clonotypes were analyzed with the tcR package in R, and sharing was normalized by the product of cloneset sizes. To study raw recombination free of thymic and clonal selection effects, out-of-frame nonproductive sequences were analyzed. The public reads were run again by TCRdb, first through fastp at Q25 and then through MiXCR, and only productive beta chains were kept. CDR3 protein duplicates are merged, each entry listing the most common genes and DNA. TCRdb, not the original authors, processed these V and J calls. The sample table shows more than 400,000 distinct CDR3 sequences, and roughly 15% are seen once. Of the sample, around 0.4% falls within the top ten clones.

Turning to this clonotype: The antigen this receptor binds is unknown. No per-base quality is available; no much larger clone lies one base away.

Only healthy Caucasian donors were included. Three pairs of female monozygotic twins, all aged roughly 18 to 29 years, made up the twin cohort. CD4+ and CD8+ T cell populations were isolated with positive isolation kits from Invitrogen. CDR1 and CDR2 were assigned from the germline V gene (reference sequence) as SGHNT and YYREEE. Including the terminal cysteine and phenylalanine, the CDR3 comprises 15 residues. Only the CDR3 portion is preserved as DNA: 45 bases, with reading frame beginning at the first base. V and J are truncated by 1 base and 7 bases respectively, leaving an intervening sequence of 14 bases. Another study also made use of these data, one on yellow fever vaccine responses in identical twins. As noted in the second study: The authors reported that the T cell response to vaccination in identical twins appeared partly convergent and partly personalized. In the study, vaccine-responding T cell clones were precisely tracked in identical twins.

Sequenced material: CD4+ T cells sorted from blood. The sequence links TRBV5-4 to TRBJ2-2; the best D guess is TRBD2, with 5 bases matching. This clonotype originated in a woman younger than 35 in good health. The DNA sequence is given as TGTGCCAGCAGCTTGCGTCGGACTGGTGACGGGGAGCTGTTTTTT. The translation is CASSLRRTGDGELFF.